This T cell receptor beta chain was found in a study of blood T cell repertoires in COVID-19. Study details: In each case, the material was cDNA or gDNA derived from T cells, B-cell-depleted T cells, or PBMCs.

In the authors' methods: Amplification from reference gene primers served as the basis for estimated nucleated cell counts. The protocol was immunoSEQ multiplex PCR, while the TCRdb copy is restricted to in-frame clones and leaves out a portion. V, J and clone size derive from that table, while D and trimming were established from the DNA sequence. This table has 250,000 to 400,000 clones, about nine tenths appearing once. With V trimmed by 7 bases and J by 10 bases, 10 bases remained unmatched. Germline values: CDR1 MNHEY, CDR2 SVGAGI. The CDR3 has 14 amino acids. The sequence derives from a woman aged 25-40 years with COVID-19, enrolled during active disease. The genes are TRBV6-5 and TRBJ1-6; 7 bases map to TRBD1. The sequencing sample was made of peripheral blood. The CDR3 sequence is CASTSGRGESPLHF. CDR3 nucleotides: TGTGCCAGCACCTCGGGCAGGGGGGAATCACCCCTCCACTTT.